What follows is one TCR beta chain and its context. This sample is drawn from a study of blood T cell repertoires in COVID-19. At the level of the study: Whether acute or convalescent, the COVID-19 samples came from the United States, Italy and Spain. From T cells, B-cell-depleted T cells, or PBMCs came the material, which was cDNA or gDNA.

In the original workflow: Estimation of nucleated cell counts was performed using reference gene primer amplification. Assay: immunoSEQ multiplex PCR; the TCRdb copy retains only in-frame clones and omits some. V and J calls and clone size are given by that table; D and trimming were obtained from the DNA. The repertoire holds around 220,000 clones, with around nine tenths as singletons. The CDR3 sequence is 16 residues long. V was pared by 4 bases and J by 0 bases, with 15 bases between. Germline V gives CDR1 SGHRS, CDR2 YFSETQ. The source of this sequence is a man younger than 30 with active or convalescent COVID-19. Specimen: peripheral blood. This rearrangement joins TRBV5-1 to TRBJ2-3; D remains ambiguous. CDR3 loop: CASSLNTLSSTDTQYF. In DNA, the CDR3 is TGCGCCAGCAGCCTGAATACTTTATCTAGCACAGATACGCAGTATTTT.